These 6 T cell receptor beta chains came from one sample sequenced in a study of cytotoxic CD8 clonotypes in ibrutinib-treated CLL. Method: immunoSEQ multiplex PCR; TCRdb's copy keeps in-frame clones and lacks some. This sample has tens of thousands of clones, with 55% to 65% found just once. Material: PBMCs, obtained after 24 months of ibrutinib treatment. These receptors all stem from a human donor with chronic lymphocytic leukemia.

The V call is TRBV4-2, the J call TRBJ2-1, with 10 bases fitting TRBD2. The V segment lost 1 base and the J segment 3 bases; nucleotides outside the gene matches: 21. The germline V gene encodes CDR1 LGHNA and CDR2 YNFKEQ. The CDR3 has 22 amino acids. The CDR3 region is CASSQVSGIALSRTSGYNEQFF. In DNA, the CDR3 is TGTGCCAGCAGCCAAGTCTCGGGCATAGCTCTTTCCCGGACTAGCGGCTACAATGAGCAGTTCTTC.

V usage is TRBV6-5 and J usage is TRBJ1-1, with a tentative D call TRBD1 (5 bases). CDR1 and CDR2 from the germline V gene are MNHEY and SVGAGI. Trimming removed 6 bases at V and 5 bases at J, with 13 bases between. The CDR3 is made up of 13 amino acids. The CDR3 spells CASRADSRTEAFF. Written as DNA, the CDR3 is TGTGCCAGCAGGGCCGACAGTCGGACTGAAGCTTTCTTT.

This rearrangement joins TRBV9 to TRBJ2-2; 8 nucleotides match TRBD1. In germline, CDR1 is SGDLS, CDR2 YYNGEE. This CDR3 comprises 16 residues. The V segment lost 0 bases and the J segment 4 bases; nucleotides outside the gene matches: 5. This CDR3 reads CASSVGQGAVTGELFF. CDR3 DNA sequence: TGTGCCAGCAGCGTAGGCCAGGGGGCTGTCACCGGGGAGCTGTTTTTT.

The chain joins TRBV5-1 to TRBJ2-6, with D perhaps matching TRBD2 (5 bases). V was clipped by 4 bases and J by 0 bases, with 5 bases between them. The CDR3 runs to 14 residues. CDR1 is SGHRS, CDR2 YFSETQ, per germline. The CDR3 is CASSRGSGANVLTF. Here the CDR3 DNA reads TGCGCCAGCAGCCGGGGCTCTGGGGCCAACGTCCTGACTTTC.

V and J are TRBV30 and TRBJ2-6, with TRBD2 as a possible D gene (6 bases). The germline V and J ends were trimmed by 3 bases and 2 bases, with 14 bases remaining between them. Looked up from germline, CDR1 is GTSNPN and CDR2 is SVGIG (reference sequence). This CDR3 region has 16 residues. CDR3 protein: CAWRAYRRAGANVLTF. The CDR3 DNA reads as TGTGCCTGGAGGGCCTACCGGAGGGCTGGGGCCAACGTCCTGACTTTC.

The V call is TRBV6-5, the J call TRBJ1-6; perhaps TRBD1 as D (6 bases). CDR3 length: 15 residues. V was cut by 4 bases and J by 7 bases, with 14 bases left in between. Germline CDR1 MNHEY, CDR2 SVGAGI. CDR3 DNA: TGTGCCAGCAGTTGGGGGCAGGGGCAGAATTCACCCCTCCACTTT. Its translation is CASSWGQGQNSPLHF.